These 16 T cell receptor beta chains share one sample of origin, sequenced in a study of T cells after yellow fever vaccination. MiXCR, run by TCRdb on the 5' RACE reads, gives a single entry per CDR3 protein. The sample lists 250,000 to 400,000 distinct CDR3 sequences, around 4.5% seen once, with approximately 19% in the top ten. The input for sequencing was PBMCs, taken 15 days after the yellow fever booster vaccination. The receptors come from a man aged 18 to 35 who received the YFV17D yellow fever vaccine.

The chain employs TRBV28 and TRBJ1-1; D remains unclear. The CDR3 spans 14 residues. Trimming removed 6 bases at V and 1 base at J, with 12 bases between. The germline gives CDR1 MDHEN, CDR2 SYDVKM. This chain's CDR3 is CASRPSDGNTEAFF. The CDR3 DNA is TGTGCCAGCAGACCTTCGGACGGGAACACTGAAGCTTTCTTT.

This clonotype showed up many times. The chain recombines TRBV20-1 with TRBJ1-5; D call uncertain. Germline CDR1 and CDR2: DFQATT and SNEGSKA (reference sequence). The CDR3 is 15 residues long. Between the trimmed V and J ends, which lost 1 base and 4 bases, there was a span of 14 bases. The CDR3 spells CSARVHPGANQPQHF. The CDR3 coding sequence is TGCAGTGCTAGAGTCCACCCGGGAGCTAATCAGCCCCAGCATTTT.

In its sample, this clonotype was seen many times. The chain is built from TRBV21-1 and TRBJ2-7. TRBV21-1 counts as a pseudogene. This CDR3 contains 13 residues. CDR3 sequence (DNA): TGTGCCAGCAGCATATCGTCAACCTACGAGCAGTACGTC. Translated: CASSISSTYEQYV.

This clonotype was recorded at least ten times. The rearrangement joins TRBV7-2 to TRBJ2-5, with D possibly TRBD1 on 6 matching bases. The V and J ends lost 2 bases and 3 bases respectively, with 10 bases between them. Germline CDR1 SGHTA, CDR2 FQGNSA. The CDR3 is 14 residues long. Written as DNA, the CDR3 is TGTGCCAGCAGCTTAAGGGCAGGGGAAGAGACCCAGTACTTC. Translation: CASSLRAGEETQYF.

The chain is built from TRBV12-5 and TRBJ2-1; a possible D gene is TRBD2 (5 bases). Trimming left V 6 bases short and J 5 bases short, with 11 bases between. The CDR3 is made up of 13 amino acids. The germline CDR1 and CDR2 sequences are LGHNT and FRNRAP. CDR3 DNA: TGTGCTAGTGGGGATGACTATAACAATGAGCAGTTCTTC. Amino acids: CASGDDYNNEQFF. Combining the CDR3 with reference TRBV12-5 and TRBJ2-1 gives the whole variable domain DARVTQTPRHKVTEMGQEVTMRCQPILGHNTVFWYRQTMMQGLELLAYFRNRAPLDDSGMPKDRFSAEMPDATLATLKIQPSEPRDSAVYFCASGDDYNNEQFFGPGTRLTVL.

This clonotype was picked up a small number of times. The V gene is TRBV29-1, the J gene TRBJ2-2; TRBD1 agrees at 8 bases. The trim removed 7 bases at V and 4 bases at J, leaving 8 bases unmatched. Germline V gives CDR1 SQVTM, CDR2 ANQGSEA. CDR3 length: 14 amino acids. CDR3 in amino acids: CSASTGVGTGELFF. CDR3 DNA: TGCAGCGCCTCGACAGGGGTAGGCACCGGGGAGCTGTTTTTT.

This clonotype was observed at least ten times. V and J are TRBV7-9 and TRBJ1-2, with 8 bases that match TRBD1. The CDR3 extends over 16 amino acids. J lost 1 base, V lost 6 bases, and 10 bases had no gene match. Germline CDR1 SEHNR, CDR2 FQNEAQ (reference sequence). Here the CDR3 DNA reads TGTGCCAGCAGATATTTGACGGGACAGGTTAACTATGGCTACACCTTC. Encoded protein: CASRYLTGQVNYGYTF.

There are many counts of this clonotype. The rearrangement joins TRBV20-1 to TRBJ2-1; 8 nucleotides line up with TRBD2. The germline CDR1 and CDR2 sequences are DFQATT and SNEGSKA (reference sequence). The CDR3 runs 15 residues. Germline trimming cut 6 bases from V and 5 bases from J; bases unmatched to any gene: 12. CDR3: CSATQLAGLNNEQFF. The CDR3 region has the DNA TGCAGTGCAACGCAGTTAGCGGGGCTCAACAATGAGCAGTTCTTC.

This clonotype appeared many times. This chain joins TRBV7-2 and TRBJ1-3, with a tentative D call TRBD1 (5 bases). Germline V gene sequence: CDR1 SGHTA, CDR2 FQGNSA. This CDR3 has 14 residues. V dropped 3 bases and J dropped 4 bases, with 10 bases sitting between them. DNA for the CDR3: TGTGCCAGCAGCTTTTCAGGGCCAGGAAACACCATATATTTT. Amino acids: CASSFSGPGNTIYF. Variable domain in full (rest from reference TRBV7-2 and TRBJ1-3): GAGVSQSPSNKVTEKGKDVELRCDPISGHTALYWYRQSLGQGLEFLIYFQGNSAPDKSGLPSDRFSAERTGGSVSTLTIQRTQQEDSAVYLCASSFSGPGNTIYFGEGSWLTVV.

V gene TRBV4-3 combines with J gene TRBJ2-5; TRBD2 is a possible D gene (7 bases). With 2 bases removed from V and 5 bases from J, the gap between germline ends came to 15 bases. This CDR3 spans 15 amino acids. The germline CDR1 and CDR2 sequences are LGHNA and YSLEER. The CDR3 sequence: CASSQKGGVSETQYF. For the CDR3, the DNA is TGCGCCAGCAGCCAAAAGGGGGGGGTATCCGAGACCCAGTACTTC.

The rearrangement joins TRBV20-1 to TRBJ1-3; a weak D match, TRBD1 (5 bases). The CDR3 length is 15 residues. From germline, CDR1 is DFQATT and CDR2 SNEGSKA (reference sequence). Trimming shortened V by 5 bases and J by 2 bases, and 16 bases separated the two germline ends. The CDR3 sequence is CSAGLNPGPGNTIYF. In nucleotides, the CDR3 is TGCAGTGCTGGCCTCAACCCGGGACCTGGAAACACCATATATTTT.

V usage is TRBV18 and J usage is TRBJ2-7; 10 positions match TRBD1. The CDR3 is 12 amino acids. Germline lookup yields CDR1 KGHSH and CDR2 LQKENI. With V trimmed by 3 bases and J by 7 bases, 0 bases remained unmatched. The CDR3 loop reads CASSPDRGEQYF. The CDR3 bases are TGTGCCAGCTCACCGGACAGGGGGGAGCAGTACTTC.

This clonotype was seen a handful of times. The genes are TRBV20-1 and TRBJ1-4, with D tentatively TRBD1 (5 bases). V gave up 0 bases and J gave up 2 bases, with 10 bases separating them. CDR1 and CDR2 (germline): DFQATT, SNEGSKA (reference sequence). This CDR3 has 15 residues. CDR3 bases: TGCAGTGCTAGAGATCTAGGGACCACTAATGAAAAACTGTTTTTT. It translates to CSARDLGTTNEKLFF.

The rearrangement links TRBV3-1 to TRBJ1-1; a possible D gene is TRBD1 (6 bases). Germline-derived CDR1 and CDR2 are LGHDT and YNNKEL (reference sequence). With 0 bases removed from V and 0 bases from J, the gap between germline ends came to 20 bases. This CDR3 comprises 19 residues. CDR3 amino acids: CASSQDWGQGSDLNTEAFF. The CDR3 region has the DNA TGTGCCAGCAGCCAAGATTGGGGACAAGGTAGCGACTTGAACACTGAAGCTTTCTTT. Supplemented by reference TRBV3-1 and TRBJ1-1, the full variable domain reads DTAVSQTPKYLVTQMGNDKSIKCEQNLGHDTMYWYKQDSKKFLKIMFSYNNKELIINETVPNRFSPKSPDKAHLNLHINSLELGDSAVYFCASSQDWGQGSDLNTEAFFGQGTRLTVV.

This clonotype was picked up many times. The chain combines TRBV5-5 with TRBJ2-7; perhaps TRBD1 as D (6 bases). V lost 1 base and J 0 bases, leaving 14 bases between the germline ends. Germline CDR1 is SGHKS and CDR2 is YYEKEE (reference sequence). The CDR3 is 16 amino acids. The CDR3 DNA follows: TGTGCCAGCAGCTTGTTTAGCGCGGACAGCTCCTACGAGCAGTACTTC. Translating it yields CASSLFSADSSYEQYF. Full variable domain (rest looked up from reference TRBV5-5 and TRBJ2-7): DAGVTQSPTHLIKTRGQQVTLRCSPISGHKSVSWYQQVLGQGPQFIFQYYEKEERGRGNFPDRFSARQFPNYSSELNVNALLLGDSALYLCASSLFSADSSYEQYFGPGTRLTVT.

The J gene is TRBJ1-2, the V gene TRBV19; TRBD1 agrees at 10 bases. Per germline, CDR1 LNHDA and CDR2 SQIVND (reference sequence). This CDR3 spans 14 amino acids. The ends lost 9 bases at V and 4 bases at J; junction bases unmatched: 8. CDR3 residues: CASRDRGEAYGYTF. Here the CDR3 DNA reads TGTGCCAGCCGGGACAGGGGCGAGGCCTATGGCTACACCTTC.